Below are 21 T cell receptor beta chains sequenced from a single sample in a study of blood T cell repertoires in COVID-19. The method was immunoSEQ multiplex PCR; TCRdb's version includes in-frame clones alone and lacks a portion of them. The repertoire consists of hundreds of thousands of clones, with roughly 87% occurring once and the leading ten covering about 8.9%. The material sequenced was PBMCs or T cells enriched from blood (not recorded which). The source of these receptors is a woman between 18 and 29 years old who had recovered from COVID-19.

This clone was detected a few times. This sequence joins TRBV7-9 and TRBJ2-7, with D tentatively TRBD2 (5 bases). The CDR3 covers 13 residues. V dropped 0 bases and J dropped 3 bases, with 6 bases sitting between them. Germline loops: CDR1 SEHNR, CDR2 FQNEAQ (reference sequence). As DNA, the CDR3 is TGTGCCAGCAGCTTAGCGAGGGACTACGAGCAGTACTTC. Translation: CASSLARDYEQYF.

The chain uses TRBV5-5 and TRBJ2-7; 8 bases are shared with TRBD1. This CDR3 has 14 amino acids. Germline CDR1 reads SGHKS; CDR2 reads YYEKEE (reference sequence). V lost 3 bases, J lost 5 bases, and 7 bases stayed unmatched. CDR3 sequence reads: CASSYTDRVHEQYF. CDR3 nucleotide sequence: TGTGCCAGCAGCTACACGGACAGGGTCCACGAGCAGTACTTC.

The chain has TRBV4-1 and TRBJ2-2; D might be TRBD1 (5 bases). V was clipped by 5 bases and J by 0 bases, with 10 bases between them. The CDR3 covers 15 residues. CDR1 and CDR2 from the germline V gene are MGHRA and YSYEKL. CDR3 sequence reads: CASSRGVPNTGELFF. The CDR3 DNA sequence: TGCGCCAGCAGCAGGGGTGTACCGAACACCGGGGAGCTGTTTTTT.

The V call is TRBV28, the J call TRBJ1-1; D ambiguous. V lost 8 bases and J 4 bases, leaving 8 bases between the germline ends. The CDR3 is made up of 11 amino acids. Germline V gives CDR1 MDHEN, CDR2 SYDVKM. The CDR3 is CASADTTEAFF. DNA of the CDR3: TGTGCCAGCGCTGACACCACTGAAGCTTTCTTT.

This chain connects TRBV19 to TRBJ2-5; D is possibly TRBD2 (5 bases). CDR3 length: 14 residues. Germline-derived CDR1 and CDR2 are LNHDA and SQIVND (reference sequence). V was cut by 1 base and J by 5 bases, with 11 bases left in between. The CDR3 spells CASSIGAGKETQYF. In nucleotides, the CDR3 is TGTGCCAGTAGTATAGGCGCGGGTAAGGAGACCCAGTACTTC.

This clone was recorded a few times. This rearrangement joins TRBV5-1 to TRBJ1-4; tentatively, D is TRBD1 (5 bases). Germline loops: CDR1 SGHRS, CDR2 YFSETQ. The V and J ends lost 4 bases and 4 bases respectively, with 14 bases between them. The CDR3 runs to 15 residues. The CDR3 spells CASSVLGGLNEKLFF. The CDR3 nucleotides are TGCGCCAGCAGCGTCCTCGGGGGACTTAATGAAAAACTGTTTTTT.

V usage is TRBV5-1 and J usage is TRBJ2-7, with a possible D match to TRBD1 (7 bases). The V gene lost 5 bases and the J gene lost 3 bases, with 24 bases spanning the gap. The CDR3 is 17 residues long. Germline lookup yields CDR1 SGHRS and CDR2 YFSETQ. Here the CDR3 reads CASRRGTAEEPVYEQYF. CDR3 in DNA: TGCGCCAGCAGGCGCGGGACAGCTGAAGAACCCGTCTACGAGCAGTACTTC.

This chain uses TRBV3-1 (or the pseudogene TRBV3-2) with TRBJ2-2, with D uncertain. V was trimmed by 1 base and J by 6 bases, leaving 6 bases between them. CDR3 length: 13 residues. CDR1 LGHDT and CDR2 YNNKEL come from the germline V gene (reference sequence). In DNA form, the CDR3 reads TGTGCCAGCAGCCAAGCGACTTCCGGGGAGCTGTTTTTT. As protein: CASSQATSGELFF.

V and J are TRBV5-1 and TRBJ2-7; D may be TRBD2 (5 bases). Germline V gene data show CDR1 as SGHRS and CDR2 as YFSETQ. Deletions cut 4 bases from V and 3 bases from J, with 17 bases between. This CDR3 comprises 15 residues. CDR3 sequence (DNA): TGCGCCAGCAGCCCGAGTAGCGAACCCGTCTACGAGCAGTACTTC. This translates into CASSPSSEPVYEQYF.

The chain combines TRBV5-1 with TRBJ2-5; D is possibly TRBD1 (6 bases). CDR3 length equals 15 residues. The germline V gene has CDR1 SGHRS and CDR2 YFSETQ. Trimming removed 0 bases from V and 0 bases from J, with 9 bases in between. In nucleotides, the CDR3 is TGCGCCAGCAGCTTGGGCACAGGGAACCAAGAGACCCAGTACTTC. It specifies CASSLGTGNQETQYF.

The CDR3 reads CASSIGKAGGRDTQYF. CDR3 coding DNA: TGTGCCAGTAGTATAGGAAAGGCAGGGGGCAGAGATACGCAGTATTTT. The chain couples TRBV19 to TRBJ2-3; TRBD1 aligns across 8 bases. Germline CDR1 is LNHDA and CDR2 is SQIVND (reference sequence). J lost 5 bases, V lost 1 base, and 8 bases had no gene match. There are 16 residues in the CDR3.

This sequence joins TRBV28 and TRBJ2-4, with D possibly matching TRBD1 (8 bases). CDR1 is MDHEN, CDR2 SYDVKM, per germline. Trimming took off 4 bases at V and 7 bases at J, with 14 bases between the two ends. This CDR3 region has 14 residues. The CDR3, as DNA: TGTGCCAGCAGTTGGACAGGGAGGGTCAACATTCAGTACTTC. Translating gives CASSWTGRVNIQYF.

The chain joins TRBV6-5 to TRBJ2-7, with 9 positions matching TRBD2. There are 16 residues in the CDR3. In germline, CDR1 is MNHEY, CDR2 SVGAGI. Germline trimming cut 0 bases from V and 7 bases from J; bases unmatched to any gene: 10. This CDR3 is CASSYSGGRARGEQYF. For the CDR3, the DNA is TGTGCCAGCAGTTACTCTGGCGGGAGGGCCAGGGGAGAGCAGTACTTC.

The V call is TRBV18, the J call TRBJ1-2; no clear D gene. Germline values: CDR1 KGHSH, CDR2 LQKENI. CDR3 length: 15 amino acids. V shed 0 bases and J shed 8 bases, with 16 bases lying between them. DNA of the CDR3: TGTGCCAGCTCACCACCTCGGGGTCTTATGGGAGGCTACACCTTC. As protein: CASSPPRGLMGGYTF.

This clone has a single count. The V and J genes are TRBV7-9 and TRBJ1-2; weak D call: TRBD1 (6 bases). Germline V gene lookup returns CDR1 SEHNR and CDR2 FQNEAQ (reference sequence). V lost 1 base and J lost 8, with 20 bases in between. This CDR3 is 16 amino acids long. CDR3 nucleotides: TGTGCCAGCAGCTTAGACTTCACAGGGCGAGGCGAGGGCTACACCTTC. It translates to CASSLDFTGRGEGYTF.

The rearrangement links TRBV21-1 to TRBJ2-7; the listed D gene, TRBD2, was not tested against the DNA. TRBV21-1 represents a pseudogene. This CDR3 is built from 12 residues. CDR3 nucleotide sequence: TGTGCCAGCAGCAAACGGGCCTACGAGCAGTACTTC. Translating gives CASSKRAYEQYF.

The rearrangement links TRBV5-4 to TRBJ2-1; D ambiguous. V was trimmed by 0 bases and J by 6 bases, leaving 10 bases between them. From germline, CDR1 is SGHNT and CDR2 YYREEE (reference sequence). This CDR3 has 14 residues. Written as DNA, the CDR3 is TGTGCCAGCAGCTTGGGTCAGGCCCCCAATGAGCAGTTCTTC. Amino acids: CASSLGQAPNEQFF. Full variable domain (rest looked up from reference TRBV5-4 and TRBJ2-1): ETGVTQSPTHLIKTRGQQVTLRCSSQSGHNTVSWYQQALGQGPQFIFQYYREEENGRGNFPPRFSGLQFPNYSSELNVNALELDDSALYLCASSLGQAPNEQFFGPGTRLTVL.

The chain employs TRBV6-5 and TRBJ1-2; a possible D gene is TRBD1 (6 bases). Germline CDR1 and CDR2: MNHEY and SVGAGI. The V gene lost 0 bases and the J gene lost 8 bases, with 19 bases spanning the gap. This CDR3 has 16 residues. The CDR3 region is CASSYSLNRESGGYTF. In DNA, the CDR3 is TGTGCCAGCAGTTACTCGCTCAACAGGGAATCGGGAGGCTACACCTTC.

This chain connects TRBV14 to TRBJ1-3; D ambiguous. The germline CDR1 and CDR2 sequences are SGHDN and FVKESK. Trimming shortened V by 1 base and J by 3 bases, and 7 bases separated the two germline ends. There are 14 residues in the CDR3. The DNA of the CDR3 is TGTGCCAGCAGCCAAGTCGGGGTTGGAAACACCATATATTTT. This sequence encodes CASSQVGVGNTIYF.

The rearrangement uses TRBV6-6 and TRBJ1-2; a weak D match, TRBD1 (6 bases). V was clipped by 2 bases and J by 3 bases, with 13 bases between them. The CDR3 loop spans 15 amino acids. Looked up from germline, CDR1 is MNHNY and CDR2 is SVGAGI (reference sequence). The CDR3 DNA follows: TGTGCCAGCAGTTACCCCCCTTCAGGGGACTATGGCTACACCTTC. Amino acid sequence: CASSYPPSGDYGYTF.

The J gene is TRBJ2-3, the V gene TRBV19; 14 nucleotides agree with TRBD2. The CDR3 consists of 16 residues. Looked up from germline, CDR1 is LNHDA and CDR2 is SQIVND (reference sequence). V dropped 1 base and J dropped 8; count of bases not matched to a gene: 5. The CDR3 DNA follows: TGTGCCAGTAGTATAGCCGGGACTAGCGGGAGTGTTACGCAGTATTTT. It yields the protein CASSIAGTSGSVTQYF. The entire variable domain, with the rest obtained from reference TRBV19 and TRBJ2-3, is as follows: DGGITQSPKYLFRKEGQNVTLSCEQNLNHDAMYWYRQDPGQGLRLIYYSQIVNDFQKGDIAEGYSVSREKKESFPLTVTSAQKNPTAFYLCASSIAGTSGSVTQYFGPGTRLTVL.